This TCR beta chain was identified in a study of CD8+ T cells in alopecia areata. Study background: Affected scalp percentage determined the severity score of treated patients.

Treatment: oral pan-JAK inhibitor, 5-10 mg twice daily. This CDR3 has 12 amino acids. V lost 3 bases to trimming and J lost 6 bases, with 8 bases between them. Germline CDR1 and CDR2: GTSNPN and SVGIG (reference sequence). Sequencing templates came from extracted RNA that was reverse transcribed into cDNA. The table came from immunoSEQ multiplex PCR; TCRdb's copy has only in-frame clones and leaves some out. This repertoire shows 200,000 to 250,000 clones, approximately 72% found once; its top ten account for roughly 1.2%. Here the sequenced sample was CD4+ T cells sorted from blood, taken at approximately week 45, from a patient treated with tofacitinib. This chain connects TRBV30 to TRBJ2-2, with D unresolved. The TCR originated in a human donor with alopecia areata. The CDR3 DNA reads as TGTGCCTGGAGCCCCCACCCCGGGGAGCTGTTTTTT. It codes for CAWSPHPGELFF.